This passage covers 24 T cell receptor beta chains from one sample sequenced in a study of OX40 agonist ivuxolimab in advanced cancers. Method: immunoSEQ multiplex PCR; TCRdb's copy keeps in-frame clones and lacks some. The repertoire holds 85,000 to 100,000 clones, with approximately 89% as singletons. The sample here was CD4+ or CD8+ T cells sorted from blood, taken in a trial of the OX40 agonist ivuxolimab. The receptors here all came from an adult with an advanced solid tumor such as melanoma, head and neck, liver or kidney cancer.

As concerns this clone: An end of the junction differs from the germline gene, which may be a read error. The rearrangement joins TRBV6-5 to TRBJ1-5; no reliable D call. Germline V gene sequence: CDR1 MNHEY, CDR2 SVGAGI. This CDR3 has 14 residues. DNA of the CDR3: TGCGCCAGCAGCCTCAGTAATAGCAATCAGCCCCAGCATTTT. This sequence encodes CASSLSNSNQPQHF.

A few counts support this clone. The genes are TRBV27 and TRBJ1-1; D perhaps matches TRBD1 (6 bases). The V and J ends lost 6 bases and 3 bases respectively, with 20 bases between them. CDR1 is MNHEY, CDR2 SMNVEV, per germline (reference sequence). The CDR3 totals 16 residues. The CDR3 protein is CASRPRLTGGDTEAFF. The DNA of the CDR3 is TGTGCCAGCAGACCACGACTGACAGGTGGGGACACTGAAGCTTTCTTT.

The chain carries TRBV28 and TRBJ2-7, with 10 nucleotides matching TRBD1. The V and J ends lost 4 bases and 0 bases, in that order; junction bases with no gene match: 12. The CDR3 sequence is 18 residues long. In germline, CDR1 is MDHEN, CDR2 SYDVKM. CDR3 DNA sequence: TGTGCCAGCAGTTCCTCCGGGACAGGGGCGTTGAGCTCCTACGAGCAGTACTTC. It is translated as CASSSSGTGALSSYEQYF.

The V and J genes are TRBV19 and TRBJ2-5; 16 bases match TRBD2. With V trimmed by 3 bases and J by 6 bases, 4 bases remained unmatched. This CDR3 is 16 amino acids long. Germline V CDR1 and CDR2: LNHDA, SQIVND (reference sequence). CDR3 bases: TGTGCCAGTAGTATGGGACTAGCGGGAGGGCGAAAGACCCAGTACTTC. Its protein is CASSMGLAGGRKTQYF.

The chain is built from TRBV7-9 and TRBJ1-2, with D maybe TRBD1 (5 bases). The V end lost 5 bases, the J end lost 4 bases, and 17 bases lay between the germline ends. The CDR3 consists of 15 residues. The germline CDR1 and CDR2 sequences are SEHNR and FQNEAQ (reference sequence). CDR3 nucleotides: TGTGCCAGCAGCGAGAATGACAGCCACCTCTATGGCTACACCTTC. It is translated as CASSENDSHLYGYTF. Based on the CDR3 plus reference TRBV7-9 and TRBJ1-2, the full variable domain is DTGVSQNPRHKITKRGQNVTFRCDPISEHNRLYWYRQTLGQGPEFLTYFQNEAQLEKSRLLSDRFSAERPKGSFSTLEIQRTEQGDSAMYLCASSENDSHLYGYTFGSGTRLTVV.

The chain joins TRBV6-1 to TRBJ2-1, with D maybe TRBD2 (6 bases). The CDR3 length is 14 residues. Trimming left V 1 base short and J 10 bases short, with 14 bases between. Germline lookup yields CDR1 MNHNS and CDR2 SASEGT. CDR3 amino acids: CASSEGLFGSEQFF. CDR3 nucleotides: TGTGCCAGCAGTGAAGGGCTTTTCGGGAGCGAGCAGTTCTTC.

CDR3: CASSYVGTDYGYTF. The CDR3 nucleotides are TGTGCCAGCAGTTACGTTGGGACAGACTATGGCTACACCTTC. The rearrangement links TRBV6-5 to TRBJ1-2; 7 bases agree with TRBD1. Trimming cost V 2 bases and J 3 bases; bases outside gene matches: 3. The CDR3 is 14 residues long. The germline CDR1 and CDR2 sequences are MNHEY and SVGAGI.

The chain has TRBV27 and TRBJ2-3; no clear D. The CDR3 sequence is 16 residues long. Trimming removed 6 bases at V and 0 bases at J, with 16 bases between. Germline V gives CDR1 MNHEY, CDR2 SMNVEV (reference sequence). CDR3 in amino acids: CASSPIGVTSTDTQYF. CDR3 in DNA: TGTGCCAGCAGCCCGATTGGGGTTACTAGCACAGATACGCAGTATTTT.

The chain employs TRBV21-1 and TRBJ2-7; TRBD1, the table's D call, was not compared with the DNA. TRBV21-1 constitutes a pseudogene. This CDR3 region has 14 residues. In DNA, the CDR3 is TGTGCCAGCAGCTGCCGGACAGGGTGTGGCGAGCAGTACTTC. Translated: CASSCRTGCGEQYF.

CDR3 bases: TGCGCCAGCAGCTTGCGGGGTGCGGTAGATGAGCAGTTCTTC. Translating it yields CASSLRGAVDEQFF. The chain has TRBV5-1 and TRBJ2-1; possible D gene TRBD2, 5 bases. The CDR3 is 14 amino acids. CDR1 and CDR2 (germline): SGHRS, YFSETQ. V was clipped by 1 base and J by 8 bases, with 13 bases between them.

The chain joins TRBV2 to TRBJ2-1; tentatively, D is TRBD1 (5 bases). Per germline, CDR1 SNHLY and CDR2 FYNNEI. This CDR3 contains 14 residues. V was shortened by 8 bases and J by 2 bases, with 13 bases between the two germline ends. The CDR3 protein is CASGAVRTYNEQFF. CDR3 coding DNA: TGTGCCAGCGGGGCGGTGCGAACCTACAATGAGCAGTTCTTC.

This clone was detected only once. V is TRBV6-5 and J is TRBJ1-4; the D gene is possibly TRBD1 (5 bases). The CDR3 totals 14 residues. Per germline, CDR1 MNHEY and CDR2 SVGAGI. V lost 2 bases and J lost 7, with 11 bases in between. CDR3: CASSYRGLGEKLFF. CDR3 DNA sequence: TGTGCCAGCAGTTACAGGGGTCTCGGTGAAAAACTGTTTTTT.

This rearrangement joins TRBV6-1 to TRBJ1-4; no firm D call. Germline V gives CDR1 MNHNS, CDR2 SASEGT. V was shortened by 0 bases and J by 0 bases, with 8 bases between the two germline ends. The CDR3 covers 16 residues. CDR3 bases: TGTGCCAGCAGTGAAGCGTTCAGAGCAACTAATGAAAAACTGTTTTTT. Amino acids: CASSEAFRATNEKLFF.

This clone came up a few times. The chain is built from TRBV18 and TRBJ1-6; D may be TRBD1 (6 bases). Germline V gene lookup returns CDR1 KGHSH and CDR2 LQKENI. The V gene lost 8 bases and the J gene lost 0 bases, with 14 bases spanning the gap. The CDR3 totals 16 residues. The chain's CDR3 is CASDDRPSSYNSPLHF. Here the CDR3 DNA reads TGTGCCAGCGACGACAGGCCGAGCTCCTATAATTCACCCCTCCACTTT.

The gene calls are TRBV28 and TRBJ1-1, with D possibly matching TRBD1 (6 bases). The CDR3 length is 15 residues. Deletions cut 3 bases from V and 5 bases from J, with 16 bases between. CDR1 is MDHEN and CDR2 is SYDVKM in the germline V gene. This chain's CDR3 is CASSFAGALRTEAFF. CDR3 coding DNA: TGTGCCAGCAGTTTTGCGGGGGCCCTGAGGACTGAAGCTTTCTTT.

The chain has TRBV7-9 and TRBJ1-1; a weak D match, TRBD1 (5 bases). V lost 5 bases and J 3 bases, leaving 10 bases between the germline ends. The CDR3 runs to 13 residues. Germline assignment: CDR1 SEHNR and CDR2 FQNEAQ (reference sequence). CDR3 sequence (DNA): TGTGCCAGCAGCCAAGACAGCTACACTGAAGCTTTCTTT. Protein product: CASSQDSYTEAFF.

V usage is TRBV5-4 and J usage is TRBJ1-6; weak D call: TRBD1 (5 bases). CDR1 and CDR2 from the germline V gene are SGHNT and YYREEE (reference sequence). This CDR3 is built from 12 residues. V lost 0 bases and J 13 bases, leaving 8 bases between the germline ends. CDR3 nucleotides: TGTGCCAGCAGCTTGGCTCCAGGGCCCCTCCACTTT. Protein sequence: CASSLAPGPLHF. Full variable domain (missing parts from reference TRBV5-4 and TRBJ1-6): ETGVTQSPTHLIKTRGQQVTLRCSSQSGHNTVSWYQQALGQGPQFIFQYYREEENGRGNFPPRFSGLQFPNYSSELNVNALELDDSALYLCASSLAPGPLHFGNGTRLTVT.

The CDR3 protein is CASSYNMDENQPQHF. The DNA of the CDR3 is TGTGCCAGCAGTTATAATATGGATGAAAATCAGCCCCAGCATTTT. J is TRBJ1-5 and V is TRBV6-5, with D unclear. V shed 3 bases and J shed 4 bases, with 13 bases lying between them. Germline values: CDR1 MNHEY, CDR2 SVGAGI. The CDR3 totals 15 residues.

This CDR3 is CASSYSARGGLHEQFF. The CDR3 DNA sequence: TGTGCCAGCAGTTACTCCGCCCGGGGGGGCCTCCATGAGCAGTTCTTC. The V gene is TRBV6-6, the J gene TRBJ2-1, with 8 nucleotides matching TRBD2. Germline V gene sequence: CDR1 MNHNY, CDR2 SVGAGI (reference sequence). V lost 0 bases, J lost 8 bases, and 9 bases stayed unmatched. The CDR3 runs 16 residues.

The chain recombines TRBV19 with TRBJ2-1; TRBD2 aligns across 12 bases. After removal of 7 bases from V and 3 bases from J, the junction contained 4 bases not matched to a gene. This CDR3 comprises 15 residues. Germline V gene data show CDR1 as LNHDA and CDR2 as SQIVND (reference sequence). CDR3 region: CASTSGGAFYNEQFF. The CDR3 DNA reads as TGTGCCAGTACTAGCGGGGGGGCCTTCTACAATGAGCAGTTCTTC.

The rearrangement links TRBV13 to TRBJ1-1; no clear D. Germline loops: CDR1 PRHDT, CDR2 FYEKMQ (reference sequence). The CDR3 sequence is 12 residues long. V lost 4 bases to trimming and J lost 10 bases, with 13 bases between them. The DNA for the CDR3 is TGTGCCAGCAGCTGGGCCAGGACCCGAGCTTTCTTT. Its translation is CASSWARTRAFF.

V usage is TRBV5-4 and J usage is TRBJ1-2, with no clear D. Trimming stripped 3 bases from V and 4 bases from J, with 10 bases between. The CDR3 contains 13 residues. Germline loops: CDR1 SGHNT, CDR2 YYREEE (reference sequence). In DNA, the CDR3 is TGTGCCAGCAGCTCCCGCCCCAGCTATGGCTACACCTTC. Translation: CASSSRPSYGYTF.

The chain recombines TRBV11-2 with TRBJ1-6; the D is unclear. This CDR3 contains 17 residues. V shed 5 bases and J shed 0 bases, with 14 bases lying between them. The germline V gene has CDR1 SGHAT and CDR2 FQNNGV. CDR3 in amino acids: CASSPGPRSSYNSPLHF. The DNA for the CDR3 is TGTGCCAGCAGCCCTGGGCCGAGAAGCTCCTATAATTCACCCCTCCACTTT.

This chain uses TRBV7-8 with TRBJ1-5; a weak D match, TRBD1 (5 bases). From germline, CDR1 is SGHVS and CDR2 FQNEAQ. V dropped 3 bases and J dropped 6 bases, with 12 bases sitting between them. CDR3 length equals 14 residues. The CDR3 region has the DNA TGTGCCAGCAGCTTTAGTGACAGCCCTCAGCCCCAGCATTTT. Its translation is CASSFSDSPQPQHF. The whole variable domain, remainder taken from reference TRBV7-8 and TRBJ1-5, is GAGVSQSPRYKVAKRGQDVALRCDPISGHVSLFWYQQALGQGPEFLTYFQNEAQLDKSGLPSDRFFAERPEGSVSTLKIQRTQQEDSAVYLCASSFSDSPQPQHFGDGTRLSIL.